These T cell receptor beta chains were read from a single sample in a study of blood T cell repertoires in COVID-19. TCRdb's copy holds only in-frame clones and misses some; the assay was immunoSEQ multiplex PCR. The repertoire holds about 320,000 clones, with about 85% as singletons. The sample comprised PBMCs or T cells enriched from blood (not recorded which). Receptors originate from a woman in her 30s who had recovered from COVID-19. Each CDR3 is given with its conserved first and last residue. Fields, in order: V gene, J gene, D gene, clone size, CDR3 DNA, CDR3 protein. The D gene is left open where the match is weak. Size values are once, few and many counts, or a class for expanded clones, and some rows have none.

v_call: TRBV6-5
j_call: TRBJ1-1
d_call: .
clone_size: .
cdr3_nt: TGTGCCAGCAGCCTAGGACTGTTATTCGCTGAAGCTTTCTTT
cdr3_aa: CASSLGLLFAEAFF

v_call: TRBV6-2/TRBV6-3
j_call: TRBJ1-2
d_call: .
clone_size: few
cdr3_nt: TGTGCCAGCAGCCTAGACTATGGCTACACCTTC
cdr3_aa: CASSLDYGYTF

v_call: TRBV9
j_call: TRBJ1-3
d_call: .
clone_size: .
cdr3_nt: TGTGCCAGCAGCCGACTAGACCACTCTGGAAACACCATATATTTT
cdr3_aa: CASSRLDHSGNTIYF

v_call: TRBV4-3
j_call: TRBJ1-6
d_call: TRBD1
clone_size: .
cdr3_nt: TGCGCCAGCAGCCAAGAGTCGCAGAAAGGGGGCTGGAATTCACCCCTCCACTTT
cdr3_aa: CASSQESQKGGWNSPLHF

v_call: TRBV3-1/TRBV3-2
j_call: TRBJ2-2
d_call: TRBD2
clone_size: .
cdr3_nt: TGTGCCAGCAGCCGTATGACTAGCGGGGCCACTAACACCGGGGAGCTGTTTTTT
cdr3_aa: CASSRMTSGATNTGELFF

v_call: TRBV18
j_call: TRBJ1-2
d_call: TRBD1
clone_size: .
cdr3_nt: TGTGCCAGCTCACCAATTCCAGGACAGGGGGACCCTAACTATGGCTACACCTTC
cdr3_aa: CASSPIPGQGDPNYGYTF

v_call: TRBV11-2
j_call: TRBJ2-3
d_call: .
clone_size: .
cdr3_nt: TGTGCCAGCAGCCAGCTAGCCGCCCTCTCAGATACGCAGTATTTT
cdr3_aa: CASSQLAALSDTQYF

v_call: TRBV5-6
j_call: TRBJ1-2
d_call: TRBD1
clone_size: .
cdr3_nt: TGTGCCAGCAGCCCCGGACAGGGATATGGCTACACCTTC
cdr3_aa: CASSPGQGYGYTF

v_call: TRBV5-1
j_call: TRBJ2-3
d_call: .
clone_size: .
cdr3_nt: TGCGCCAGCAGCTCCGGGACTCAAACCACAGATACGCAGTATTTT
cdr3_aa: CASSSGTQTTDTQYF

v_call: TRBV6-7
j_call: TRBJ1-5
d_call: .
clone_size: many
cdr3_nt: TGTGCCAGCAGTTTAGAGGCCGCAGCCCGGCCCCAGCATTTT
cdr3_aa: CASSLEAAARPQHF

v_call: TRBV9
j_call: TRBJ2-2
d_call: .
clone_size: .
cdr3_nt: TGTGCCAGCAGCGTAGGAGTTGACACCGGGGAGCTGTTTTTT
cdr3_aa: CASSVGVDTGELFF

v_call: TRBV7-6
j_call: TRBJ2-1
d_call: TRBD2
clone_size: .
cdr3_nt: TGTGCCAGCAGCTTAGTCTTAGCGGGGGGAATAAGCTCCTACAATGAGCAGTTCTTC
cdr3_aa: CASSLVLAGGISSYNEQFF

v_call: TRBV2
j_call: TRBJ2-7
d_call: TRBD1
clone_size: .
cdr3_nt: TGTGCCAGCAGCCGGGACAGCACCTACGAGCAGTACTTC
cdr3_aa: CASSRDSTYEQYF

v_call: TRBV5-1
j_call: TRBJ2-1
d_call: .
clone_size: .
cdr3_nt: TGCGCCAGCAGCTTGGATGGGGGGAAATACAATGAGCAGTTCTTC
cdr3_aa: CASSLDGGKYNEQFF

v_call: TRBV6-4
j_call: TRBJ1-1
d_call: .
clone_size: .
cdr3_nt: TGTGCCAGCACTGGGGGGGCAGTTGCTTTCTTT
cdr3_aa: CASTGGAVAFF

v_call: TRBV10-3
j_call: TRBJ2-3
d_call: .
clone_size: .
cdr3_nt: TGTGCCATCAGTGAGGGGCAAACCCCCACAGATACGCAGTATTTT
cdr3_aa: CAISEGQTPTDTQYF

v_call: TRBV4-1
j_call: TRBJ1-1
d_call: .
clone_size: .
cdr3_nt: TGCGCCAGCAGCCAAGAGGGGCGTAGGAACACTGAAGCTTTCTTT
cdr3_aa: CASSQEGRRNTEAFF

v_call: TRBV18
j_call: TRBJ2-7
d_call: TRBD1
clone_size: .
cdr3_nt: TGTGCCAGCTCAGACACGGGACAGGTCCCCTACGAGCAGTACTTC
cdr3_aa: CASSDTGQVPYEQYF

v_call: TRBV5-1
j_call: TRBJ1-1
d_call: .
clone_size: .
cdr3_nt: TGCGCCAGCAGCATAACCCAGGGTATTGGAACTGAAGCTTTCTTT
cdr3_aa: CASSITQGIGTEAFF

v_call: TRBV5-1
j_call: TRBJ1-5
d_call: .
clone_size: .
cdr3_nt: TGCGCCAGCCGACCGGGGGATCGGTCTCAGCCCCAGCATTTT
cdr3_aa: CASRPGDRSQPQHF

v_call: TRBV5-4
j_call: TRBJ2-7
d_call: .
clone_size: once
cdr3_nt: TGTGCCAGCAGGGATCGGGACGGGGGCTACGAGCAGTACTTC
cdr3_aa: CASRDRDGGYEQYF

v_call: TRBV11-2
j_call: TRBJ2-5
d_call: TRBD2
clone_size: once
cdr3_nt: TGTGCCAGCAGCTGGGTAGCGGGGACCCAAGAGACCCAGTACTTC
cdr3_aa: CASSWVAGTQETQYF

v_call: TRBV6-1
j_call: TRBJ1-5
d_call: .
clone_size: .
cdr3_nt: TGTGCCAGCAGTGAAGCGCGGTTCAGTCGGGGGAGGCCCCAGCATTTT
cdr3_aa: CASSEARFSRGRPQHF